Listed here is a single T cell receptor (beta chain). The antigen remains unidentified. A much larger clone is a single base away; this may be a read error. In TCRdb, the reads were re-called with MiXCR into one record per CDR3 protein. The top ten clones hold 20% to 30% of a sample with fewer than 550,000 distinct CDR3 sequences, 15% to 20% of them seen once. This record comes from a study of T cell repertoires in cytomegalovirus infection. Background on the study: Through public TCR beta signatures, both CMV infection and matching HLA type were indicated.

There are 14 residues in the CDR3. Germline CDR1 reads MNHNS; CDR2 reads SASEGT. Points from the study as a whole: There were HLA-C-restricted CMV-specific TCR beta clonotypes dominating the ex vivo response. The study identified carriers of CMV plus the relevant HLA from cumulative public TCR beta family frequency.

The sample taken for sequencing was CD8+ T cells from PBMCs. The source is a human donor in good health (CMV status not recorded). Some clones in this sample may be carry-over from other donors' samples. The chain combines TRBV6-1 with TRBJ2-5; a possible D gene is TRBD1 (5 bases). CDR3 loop: CASSELRARETRYF. CDR3 DNA sequence: TGTGCCAGCAGTGAGCTCAGGGCTCGAGAGACCCGGTACTTC.